Each of the 15 T cell receptor beta chains below was sequenced from the same sample in a study of T cells in Graves' hyperthyroidism and ophthalmopathy. Amplification yielded TCR beta CDR3 regions, with RNA transcripts as the source. During a first-round RT-PCR of the TCR CDR3, the HTBI primer set was used. TCRdb reprocessed the multiplex PCR reads via MiXCR and lists one record per CDR3 protein. The sample records some 350,000 distinct CDR3 sequences, around 25% being singletons. The sequencing sample was made of blood. The receptors were gathered from a man between 45 and 60 years old with Graves' hyperthyroidism.

The V gene is TRBV6-1, the J gene TRBJ2-1; 14 nucleotides align to TRBD2. The CDR3 consists of 14 residues. Per germline, CDR1 MNHNS and CDR2 SASEGT. V shed 6 bases, J shed 9 bases, and the junction held 4 bases outside the gene matches. CDR3 coding DNA: TGTGCCAGCAGGGGGACTAGCGGGAGTTTTGAGCAGTTCTTC. Amino acids: CASRGTSGSFEQFF.

Comment on this clonotype: One end of the junction is discordant with germline, which a read error may explain. The chain uses TRBV29-1 and TRBJ2-1, with 9 nucleotides matching TRBD1. The V gene's germline CDR1 is SQVTM and CDR2 ANQGSEA. This CDR3 is 14 amino acids long. DNA of the CDR3: TGCAGCGCCGAGGGGGGACAGGGTTACAATAAGCAGTTCTTC. This translates into CSAEGGQGYNKQFF.

This chain links TRBV30 with TRBJ1-2; D ambiguous. The CDR3 runs 14 residues. The V and J ends lost 0 bases and 8 bases respectively, with 16 bases between them. The V gene's germline CDR1 is GTSNPN and CDR2 SVGIG (reference sequence). The CDR3: CAWSVSVMRRGYTF. DNA of the CDR3: TGTGCCTGGAGTGTGTCGGTTATGAGGAGGGGCTACACCTTC.

This clonotype was detected ten times or more. The V and J genes are TRBV12-3 or TRBV12-4 and TRBJ2-1; no clear D. The CDR3 consists of 13 residues. Trimming stripped 6 bases from V and 4 bases from J, with 10 bases between. DNA of the CDR3: TGTGCCAGCAGGTCTGGGTGGTACAATGAGCAGTTCTTC. Its translation is CASRSGWYNEQFF.

The chain couples TRBV18 to TRBJ2-5, with D perhaps given as TRBD1 or TRBD2 (5 bases each). This CDR3 contains 14 residues. Trimming took 2 bases from V and 3 from J, leaving 10 bases between them. CDR1 and CDR2 (germline): KGHSH, LQKENI. The CDR3 spells CASSPGTWEETQYF. DNA of the CDR3: TGTGCCAGCTCACCAGGGACCTGGGAAGAGACCCAGTACTTC.

This clonotype was observed a few times. The V and J genes are TRBV2 and TRBJ1-3, with D hard to call. This CDR3 has 15 amino acids. V was clipped by 7 bases and J by 4 bases, with 17 bases between them. Germline V gene data show CDR1 as SNHLY and CDR2 as FYNNEI. The CDR3 spells CASTPYTRRGNTIYF. The CDR3 bases are TGTGCCAGCACGCCGTACACCCGAAGGGGAAACACCATATATTTT.

This clonotype was seen more than once but under ten times. V usage is TRBV9 and J usage is TRBJ2-2, with 9 bases aligning to TRBD2. The CDR3 length is 17 residues. Germline V gene sequence: CDR1 SGDLS, CDR2 YYNGEE. Trimming took 0 bases from V and 3 from J; bases not matched to a gene: 6. In DNA form, the CDR3 reads TGTGCCAGCAGCGTAGTGAAGTTAGCGGGAGACACCGGGGAGCTGTTTTTT. Its protein is CASSVVKLAGDTGELFF.

The V and J genes are TRBV27 and TRBJ2-3; D call uncertain. Trimming shortened V by 10 bases and J by 12 bases, and 26 bases separated the two germline ends. The CDR3 covers 14 residues. Germline CDR1 is MNHEY and CDR2 is SMNVEV (reference sequence). The CDR3 spells CATKGPNKTSKQYF. As DNA, the CDR3 is TGTGCCACTAAGGGTCCAAACAAGACGTCCAAACAGTATTTT.

V is TRBV29-1 and J is TRBJ2-1; D might be TRBD2 (5 bases). The ends were cut back, 1 base at V and 10 bases at J, with 14 bases in the middle. The CDR3 covers 13 residues. The V gene's germline CDR1 is SQVTM and CDR2 ANQGSEA. In nucleotides, the CDR3 is TGCAGCGTTGAAGGGCTAGCCTCCGGGGAGCAGTTCTTC. This codes for CSVEGLASGEQFF.

CDR3 sequence: CASSPRAGWVSEQFF. In DNA form, the CDR3 reads TGTGCCAGCAGCCCGAGGGCAGGCTGGGTTAGTGAGCAGTTCTTC. J is TRBJ2-1 and V is TRBV7-3; perhaps TRBD2 as D (5 bases). V lost 5 bases to trimming and J lost 9 bases, with 20 bases between them. The CDR3 totals 15 residues. Looked up from germline, CDR1 is SGHTA and CDR2 is FQGTGA.

The sample holds many counts of this clonotype. V gene TRBV11-3 combines with J gene TRBJ2-7, with D perhaps matching TRBD1 or TRBD2 (5 bases each). The CDR3 consists of 15 residues. Looked up from germline, CDR1 is SGHNT and CDR2 is YENEEA. V was shortened by 2 bases and J by 2 bases, with 13 bases between the two germline ends. CDR3 DNA: TGTGCCAGCAGCTTAAACGGGGCTAGAGCCTACGAGCAGTACTTC. This translates into CASSLNGARAYEQYF.

The chain uses TRBV30 and TRBJ2-5; possibly TRBD2 for D (6 bases). The CDR3 is 13 amino acids. Germline V gene sequence: CDR1 GTSNPN, CDR2 SVGIG (reference sequence). The V gene lost 3 bases and the J gene lost 0 bases, with 8 bases spanning the gap. CDR3 protein: CAWSASDQETQYF. DNA for the CDR3: TGTGCCTGGAGCGCTAGCGACCAAGAGACCCAGTACTTC.

This clonotype was counted at least ten times. The chain couples TRBV11-1 to TRBJ2-7, with 7 bases that match TRBD2. The trim removed 5 bases at V and 0 bases at J, leaving 4 bases unmatched. CDR3 length equals 14 residues. Germline V gives CDR1 SGHAT, CDR2 FQDESV (reference sequence). CDR3 DNA: TGTGCCAGCAGCCGACTAGCTTCCTCCTACGAGCAGTACTTC. Translating gives CASSRLASSYEQYF.

Notes on this clonotype: A single base separates this from a much larger clone, so it may be a read error. CDR3 sequence: CDSSYDLVSGHEQYF. CDR3 bases: TGTGACAGCAGTTACGATCTTGTATCCGGACACGAGCAGTACTTC. The rearrangement joins TRBV6-2 or TRBV6-3 to TRBJ2-7; D is undetermined. The CDR3 totals 15 residues. The germline CDR1 and CDR2 sequences are MNHEY and SVGEGT.

The CDR3 DNA is TGTGCCAGCAGTGGAAGTACAGGACGGACCCAGTACTTC. It specifies CASSGSTGRTQYF. The genes are TRBV2 and TRBJ2-5; D may be TRBD1 (5 bases). This CDR3 is built from 13 residues. The V and J ends lost 4 bases and 7 bases respectively, with 13 bases between them. CDR1 is SNHLY, CDR2 FYNNEI, per germline.